The rows below give T cell receptor beta chains drawn from one sample of a study of T cells in Graves' hyperthyroidism and ophthalmopathy. TCRdb re-called the multiplex PCR reads through MiXCR, storing one row per CDR3 protein. The data hold roughly 530,000 distinct CDR3 sequences, with about a sixth observed a single time. The sequencing input was blood. These receptors were collected from a woman between 18 and 30 years old with Graves' ophthalmopathy. Each CDR3 is given with its conserved first and last residue. A D gene is named only where the DNA matches it firmly. A row's size may be missing; if present it is once, few, many or a size class.

TRBV20-1	TRBJ2-1	TRBD2	.	TGCAGTGCGAGGGGGACTAGAAGCAACAATGAGCAGTTCTTC	CSARGTRSNNEQFF
TRBV6-1	TRBJ2-1	TRBD2	.	TGTGCCAGCAGTGGGGGACTAGCGGTTAACAATGAGCAGTTCTTC	CASSGGLAVNNEQFF
TRBV10-3	TRBJ1-1	TRBD1	.	TGTGCCATCACCAGGACAGGGGGCGAGAACACTGAAGCTTTCTTT	CAITRTGGENTEAFF
TRBV3-1	TRBJ2-2	.	many	TGTGCCAGCAGCCCTTCTGGAGGGTCCGGGGAGCTGTTTTTT	CASSPSGGSGELFF
TRBV29-1	TRBJ1-1	TRBD1	once	TGCAGCGTTGACCCGGGACAGGGGAACACTGAAGCTTTCTTT	CSVDPGQGNTEAFF
TRBV5-6	TRBJ1-1	.	.	TGTGCCGGCAGCAAGGGGCAGACTGAAGCTTTCTTT	CAGSKGQTEAFF
TRBV7-2	TRBJ1-2	TRBD1	.	TGTGCCAGCAGCTCCACAGGGGTGGGCGATGGCTACACCTTC	CASSSTGVGDGYTF
TRBV11-1	TRBJ2-7	TRBD1	many	TGTGCCAGCAGCCCCCCCGCACCGGACAGGGGGAGGGAGCAGTACTTC	CASSPPAPDRGREQYF
TRBV7-2	TRBJ2-7	.	many	TGTGCCAGCAGGCTCCTCAGCCACTCCTACGAGCAGTACTTC	CASRLLSHSYEQYF
TRBV3-1	TRBJ2-3	.	few	TGTGCCAGCAGCTTACTAGGTCCAGATACGCAGTATTTT	CASSLLGPDTQYF
TRBV9	TRBJ2-5	TRBD2	.	TGTGCCAGCAGCGTAGAAGCTAGCGGGATTCGGGAGACCCAGTACTTC	CASSVEASGIRETQYF
TRBV28	TRBJ2-3	TRBD2	many	TGTGCCAGCAGTCCCTTATGGACTAGCGTCGAGGCAGATACGCAGTATTTT	CASSPLWTSVEADTQYF
TRBV5-1	TRBJ2-1	.	many	TGCGCCAGCAGCTTGTCAGCGGATGAGCAGTTCTTC	CASSLSADEQFF
TRBV2	TRBJ2-3	TRBD2	.	TGTGCCAGCAGGAAGGGCGGGGGGGCCGGGGATACGCAGTATTTT	CASRKGGGAGDTQYF
TRBV6-1	TRBJ2-1	.	many	TGTGCCAGCACGGGTGTGGAAGCCTACAATGAGCAGTTCTTC	CASTGVEAYNEQFF
TRBV5-1	TRBJ2-6	.	.	TGCGCCAGCAGCTTCCACCCGGACGGGCTTTCTGGGGCCAACGTCCTGACTTTC	CASSFHPDGLSGANVLTF
TRBV6-5	TRBJ2-7	.	.	TGTGCCAGCAGTTTCAGGAGGACGGGCTACGAACAGTACTTC	CASSFRRTGYEQYF
TRBV15	TRBJ1-2	TRBD1	few	TGTGCCACCAGCAGAGACCCGACAGGGGGCTATGGCTACACCTTC	CATSRDPTGGYGYTF
TRBV5-6	TRBJ1-2	TRBD1	many	TGTGCCAGCAGCTTGGCGCCAGGGACAGGGTATGGCTACACCTTC	CASSLAPGTGYGYTF
TRBV20-1	TRBJ2-7	.	.	TGCAGCGAGCAGATGATAACCTACGAGCAGTACTTC	CSEQMITYEQYF
TRBV15	TRBJ1-4	.	few	TGTGCCACCAGCAGAGATCCAGCTCGGGGGGAAAAACTGTTTTTT	CATSRDPARGEKLFF
TRBV4-2	TRBJ1-5	.	.	TGTGCCAGCAGCCAAGATCGAAGCGAAAATAGCAATCAGCCCCAGCATTTT	CASSQDRSENSNQPQHF
TRBV30	TRBJ1-5	.	many	TGTGCCTGGAACGGGGGGCCTAATCAGCCCCAGCATTTT	CAWNGGPNQPQHF
TRBV30	TRBJ1-5	TRBD1	many	TGTGCCTGGGGACAGGGTTTTAAGCCCCAGCATTTT	CAWGQGFKPQHF
TRBV19	TRBJ2-1	TRBD2	.	TGTGCCAGTAATTTAGCGGGAGGGAGTGAGCAGTTCTTC	CASNLAGGSEQFF
TRBV6-1	TRBJ2-1	TRBD2	many	TGTGCCAGCAGTTACGAGCGAGCGGGATCTGGAGAGCAGTTCTTC	CASSYERAGSGEQFF
TRBV5-1	TRBJ2-7	TRBD1	few	TGCGCCAGCAGCTTGGTGGACAGGACATACGACGAGCAGTACTTC	CASSLVDRTYDEQYF
TRBV6-2/TRBV6-3	TRBJ2-6	TRBD1	.	TGTGCCAGCAGCGGGACAGGGGTGAAAGGGGCCAACGTCCTGACTTTC	CASSGTGVKGANVLTF
TRBV7-9	TRBJ2-7	TRBD1	many	TGTGCCAGCAGCAGAAACCTCCGGGGGACAGGAGACGAGCAGTACTTC	CASSRNLRGTGDEQYF
TRBV28	TRBJ1-2	TRBD1	.	TGTGCCAGCAGTTTAGGGACAGGGGGCGCGGATGGCTACACCTTC	CASSLGTGGADGYTF
TRBV4-3	TRBJ2-1	TRBD1	.	TGCGCCAGCAGCCACGGTCCCGGGACAGGAAGGTCAAGCAATGAGCAGTTCTTC	CASSHGPGTGRSSNEQFF
TRBV13	TRBJ2-1	.	many	TGTGCCAGCAGCTTAAGTGGATTTTACAATGAGCAGTTCTTC	CASSLSGFYNEQFF
TRBV9	TRBJ1-2	TRBD1	.	TGTGCCAGCAGCGTACGAGGGGGCCTGGGCTACACCTTC	CASSVRGGLGYTF
TRBV20-1	TRBJ2-3	TRBD2	many	TGCAGTGCCAAACTAGCGGGGGGTTCTGATACGCAGTATTTT	CSAKLAGGSDTQYF
TRBV27	TRBJ2-7	.	many	TGTGCCAGCAGTTTTCTTAACGACGAGCAGTACTTC	CASSFLNDEQYF
TRBV6-1	TRBJ1-2	TRBD1	few	TGTGCCAGCAGCTCACACAGGGGTCGTGGCTACACCTTC	CASSSHRGRGYTF
TRBV19	TRBJ2-1	TRBD1	.	TGTGCCAGTAGTACCGGGACAGACTACTACAATGAGCAGTTCTTC	CASSTGTDYYNEQFF
TRBV30	TRBJ2-1	TRBD1	many	TGTGCCTGGAGTGTTGGGGGGACAGGGGGGAATGAGCAGTTCTTC	CAWSVGGTGGNEQFF
TRBV19	TRBJ1-1	TRBD1	many	TGTGCCAGTAGTCCCCGGGACAGGGGGCGAAGTACTGAAGCTTTCTTT	CASSPRDRGRSTEAFF
TRBV30	TRBJ2-2	.	many	TGTGCCTGGACCCGAAACTGGGTGGAGACCGGGGAGCTGTTTTTT	CAWTRNWVETGELFF
TRBV5-5	TRBJ2-1	TRBD1	many	TGTGCCAGCAGGTATCAGGGGGACAATGAGCAGTTCTTC	CASRYQGDNEQFF
TRBV7-8	TRBJ2-7	.	few	TGTGCCAGCAGCGGTTTGCGGAACTACGAGCAGTACTTC	CASSGLRNYEQYF
TRBV6-2/TRBV6-3	TRBJ1-2	TRBD1	.	TGTGCCAGCATGCCGAGGACAGGGGGCGGCTACACCTTC	CASMPRTGGGYTF
TRBV4-1	TRBJ2-7	.	.	TGCGCCAGCAGCCAAGTTTACGGGGCTCGGAGCTACGAGCAGTACTTC	CASSQVYGARSYEQYF
TRBV28	TRBJ2-1	.	many	TGTGCCAGCAGGGGCCCAATCAATGAGCAGTTCTTC	CASRGPINEQFF
TRBV7-8	TRBJ1-1	TRBD1	.	TGTGCCAGCAGCTTATATGGGACAGGGGCGGGGAACACTGAAGCTTTCTTT	CASSLYGTGAGNTEAFF
TRBV20-1	TRBJ1-1	.	many	TGCAGTGCTAGAGTTAACAGGGAATATGCTGAAGCTTTCTTT	CSARVNREYAEAFF
TRBV11-2	TRBJ1-2	TRBD1	few	TGTGCCAGCAGCTTTGATCTCGTCCAGGGGGCCTCAGGCTATGGCTACACCTTC	CASSFDLVQGASGYGYTF